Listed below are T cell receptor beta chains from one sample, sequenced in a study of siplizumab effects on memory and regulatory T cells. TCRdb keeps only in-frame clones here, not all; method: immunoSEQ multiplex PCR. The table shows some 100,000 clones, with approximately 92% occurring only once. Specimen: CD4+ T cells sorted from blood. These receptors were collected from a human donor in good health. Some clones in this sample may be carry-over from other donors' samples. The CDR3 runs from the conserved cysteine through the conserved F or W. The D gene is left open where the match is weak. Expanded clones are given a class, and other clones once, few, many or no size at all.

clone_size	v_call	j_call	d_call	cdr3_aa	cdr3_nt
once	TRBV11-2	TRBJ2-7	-	CASSLKEGSYEQYF	TGTGCCAGCAGTTTGAAAGAGGGCTCCTACGAGCAGTACTTC
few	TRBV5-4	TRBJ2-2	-	CASSLPLARSGELFF	TGTGCCAGCAGCCTACCTCTCGCGAGAAGCGGGGAGCTGTTTTTT
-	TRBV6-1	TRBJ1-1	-	CASVTVQRAFF	TGTGCCAGCGTGACCGTACAGAGGGCTTTCTTT
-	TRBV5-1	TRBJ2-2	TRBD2	CASSSSGAAGTGELFF	TGCGCCAGCAGCTCTAGCGGGGCGGCGGGGACCGGGGAGCTGTTTTTT
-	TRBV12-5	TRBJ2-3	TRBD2	CASGLARLAGGDTDTQYF	TGTGCTAGTGGTTTGGCCCGTTTAGCGGGAGGGGACACAGATACGCAGTATTTT
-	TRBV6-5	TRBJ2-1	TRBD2	CASRGTSPYNEQFF	TGTGCCAGCAGAGGGACTAGCCCGTACAATGAGCAGTTCTTC
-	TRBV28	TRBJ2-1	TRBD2	CASSFGTSGSLAEQFF	TGTGCCAGCAGTTTTGGGACTAGCGGGAGTCTCGCTGAGCAGTTCTTC
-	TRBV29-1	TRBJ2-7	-	CSGTGLSYEQYF	TGCAGCGGAACAGGGTTATCCTACGAGCAGTACTTC
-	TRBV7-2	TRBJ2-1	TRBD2	CASSLVAGYEQFF	TGTGCCAGCAGCTTAGTAGCGGGATATGAGCAGTTCTTC
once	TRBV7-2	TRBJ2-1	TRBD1	CASSLAFRTGADEQFF	TGTGCCAGCAGCTTAGCGTTCCGGACAGGGGCCGATGAGCAGTTCTTC
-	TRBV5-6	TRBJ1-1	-	CASSLTGTDTTAFF	TGTGCCAGCAGCTTAACCGGGACGGATACAACAGCTTTCTTT
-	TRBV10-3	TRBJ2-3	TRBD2	CAISERGGLAGGTDTQYF	TGTGCCATCAGTGAGAGGGGGGGACTAGCGGGAGGCACAGATACGCAGTATTTT
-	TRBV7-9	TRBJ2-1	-	CASSTRFRDENEQFF	TGTGCCAGCAGCACAAGATTCCGGGACGAAAATGAGCAGTTCTTC
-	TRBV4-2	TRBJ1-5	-	CASSPITGIQPQHF	TGTGCCAGCAGCCCAATAACAGGGATCCAGCCCCAGCATTTT
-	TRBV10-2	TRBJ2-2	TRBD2	CASKGTSGNTGELFF	TGCGCCAGCAAAGGGACTAGCGGAAACACCGGGGAGCTGTTTTTT
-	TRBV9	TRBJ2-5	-	CASSVGHAQETQYF	TGTGCCAGCAGCGTGGGACATGCTCAAGAGACCCAGTACTTC
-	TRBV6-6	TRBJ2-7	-	CASRRYPYEQYF	TGTGCCAGTCGGAGGTATCCCTACGAGCAGTACTTC
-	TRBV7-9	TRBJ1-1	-	CASTRGKETEAFF	TGTGCCAGCACCCGGGGGAAGGAGACTGAAGCTTTCTTT
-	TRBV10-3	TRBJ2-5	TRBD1	CAISGQGAQETQYF	TGTGCCATCAGTGGACAGGGGGCGCAGGAGACCCAGTACTTC
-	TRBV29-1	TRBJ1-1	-	CSVAGFGTEAFF	TGCAGCGTTGCAGGGTTCGGCACTGAAGCTTTCTTT
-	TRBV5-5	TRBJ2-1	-	CASSLGAAEFYEQFF	TGTGCCAGCAGCTTGGGAGCGGCCGAGTTCTATGAGCAGTTCTTC
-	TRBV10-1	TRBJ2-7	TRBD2	CASSESRTSGREQYF	TGCGCCAGCAGTGAGTCGCGGACTAGCGGGAGAGAGCAGTACTTC
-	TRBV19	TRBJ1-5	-	CASSIIGRQSNQPQHF	TGTGCCAGTAGTATTATTGGACGGCAAAGCAATCAGCCCCAGCATTTT
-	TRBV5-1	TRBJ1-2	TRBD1	CASSRSGTDKPDGYTF	TGCGCCAGCAGCCGATCCGGGACAGATAAGCCCGATGGCTACACCTTC
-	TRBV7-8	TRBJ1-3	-	CASSLDRNHGNTIYF	TGTGCCAGCAGCTTAGACCGAAACCACGGAAACACCATATATTTT
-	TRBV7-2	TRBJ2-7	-	CASTSREYEQYF	TGTGCCAGCACCTCCCGAGAATACGAGCAGTACTTC
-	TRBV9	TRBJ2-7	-	CASSSIAGYEQYF	TGTGCCAGCAGCTCCATAGCCGGGTACGAGCAGTACTTC